This TCR beta chain was recovered during a study of T cell responses to AZD1222 COVID-19 vaccine. The method was immunoSEQ multiplex PCR; TCRdb's version includes in-frame clones alone and lacks a portion of them. The data show 150,000 to 200,000 clones, 92% seen once. The germline V gene encodes CDR1 GTSNPN and CDR2 SVGIG (reference sequence). CDR3 length equals 12 residues. The V end lost 5 bases, the J end lost 3 bases, and 11 bases lay between the germline ends. This clone was detected only once. Its antigen is still unknown. Whole-study results and caveats: In all cases, repertoires were sampled only after the peak T cell response. Just six people given AZD1222 tested seropositive at baseline. Within unmutated variant regions lay the reported targets of nearly half of spike-specific TCRs.

This chain uses TRBV30 with TRBJ2-7; weak D call: TRBD1 (6 bases). This specimen consisted of peripheral blood, obtained 28 days after the second AZD1222 dose. The source is an adult who received the AZD1222 COVID-19 vaccine. CDR3 sequence: CAWGQNVYEQYF. The CDR3 DNA sequence: TGTGCCTGGGGACAGAACGTCTACGAGCAGTACTTC.